Included here is one T cell receptor beta chain sequence, with context. This clone was observed once. This clone's antigen is unknown. Base qualities were left out, and no much larger clone turns up one base away. This sample was taken from a study of stem cell transplantation in POMP-related autoinflammatory disease (dated by TCRdb to the early 2020s). Looking at the study overall: It was hypothesized that MHC class I-dependent CD8+ T-cell differentiation and positive selection are impaired by defective thymoproteasomes, resulting in skewing of the TRB repertoire. To find out how POMP deficiency affects T-cell receptor beta repertoire diversity and CDR3 characteristics, high-throughput TRB sequencing was used. Before transplant, CD4+ naive T-cell skewing, low CD8+ T-cell proportions, and reduced T-cell cytokine secretion were observed in patients. After transplant, 100% donor engraftment of neutrophils and platelets through one year was shown by DNA chimerism analysis.

Libraries were built with the immunoSEQ multiplex PCR assay. The source study handled its data this way. Shannon entropy, which takes clonal size distribution into account, was used to quantify repertoire diversity. The Gini-Simpson index (Simpson_1-D) served as the measure of how unequally clonotypes were distributed. TCRdb holds this immuneACCESS table with in-frame rearrangements only. Some clones are missing; in checked studies, unresolved V genes explain under half, and the rest has no known cause. That table supplies the V and J calls and clone size; D and trimming were determined from the DNA. The sample table holds tens of thousands of clones, of which roughly 88% were seen once. 0.5% to 0.85% of the sample rests with the top ten. Broader findings and caveats from the paper: The trend toward lower diversity and increased clonality in PRAID patients was statistically significant only for regulatory T cells. The number of unique TRB V-J gene pairings was restricted in PRAID patients. PRAID patients trended toward lower TRB diversity and higher clonality across all analyzed T-cell subsets.

The germline V gene provides CDR1 SGHDN and CDR2 FVKESK. V and J are truncated by 1 base and 2 bases respectively, leaving an intervening sequence of 7 bases. The CDR3 numbers 14 residues from cysteine through phenylalanine. Here the CDR3 DNA is all that survives: 42 bases in frame from base 1. The sample's time point label, decoded: after hematopoietic stem cell transplant. PRAID was a condition in which autoinflammation came alongside prominent immunodeficiency. Before TRB sequencing, the T-cell subsets, namely conventional T cells, CD8+ T cells, regulatory T cells, and T follicular helper cells, were sorted.

The receptor comes from a human patient with POMP-related autoinflammation and immune dysregulation (PRAID). Some T cells seen after a transplant may have their origin in the graft donor. The specimen was CD4+ T cells from PBMCs, collected after stem cell transplantation. The chain employs TRBV14 and TRBJ2-3; the D gene is unclear. The base sequence is TGTGCCAGCAGCCAAGCCCATATCACAGATACGCAGTATTTT. Translated, this is CASSQAHITDTQYF.